The subject of this entry is one TCR beta chain. What it binds is unknown. Libraries were prepared by immunoSEQ multiplex PCR; TCRdb keeps only in-frame clonotypes and omits some of them. The sample contains some 81,000 clones, almost 85% of which appear only once. No infections or other immune events were documented during collection. With 6 bases removed from V and 4 bases from J, the gap between germline ends came to 12 bases. Per the germline V gene, CDR1 is MDHEN and CDR2 is SYDVKM. The CDR3 is 13 residues long. This sample is drawn from a study of identifying expanded T cells in peripheral blood. Regarding the study as a whole: Technical replicates showed roughly 1.2 changed clones; approximately 2 weeks roughly 18; four weeks 19. Variance in clone template counts between roughly two-week samples significantly increased with total template count across all healthy donors.

Sample: blood. The gene calls are TRBV28 and TRBJ2-5, with D unresolved. The clonotype originates from a person aged 18 to 70 in good health. CDR3 amino acids: CASRPVSSETQYF. CDR3 DNA: TGTGCCAGCAGACCTGTCTCCTCAGAGACCCAGTACTTC. The full variable domain, its missing parts supplied by reference TRBV28 and TRBJ2-5, is DVKVTQSSRYLVKRTGEKVFLECVQDMDHENMFWYRQDPGLGLRLIYFSYDVKMKEKGDIPEGYSVSREKKERFSLILESASTNQTSMYLCASRPVSSETQYFGPGTRLLVL.